These 27 T cell receptor beta chains were all obtained from the same sample, sequenced in a study of neurological immune-mediated disorders. Time point given: longitudinal time-point 1 (baseline). From the 5' RACE reads, TCRdb called clonotypes with MiXCR, one entry per CDR3 protein. The data contain under 90,000 distinct CDR3 sequences, 10% of them seen just once; the ten biggest clones take up approximately 9.5%. What was sequenced was PBMCs. The receptors were gathered from a man aged 30-40 years in good health.

This clonotype was seen at least ten times. This chain connects TRBV6-5 to TRBJ1-2; 12 nucleotides line up with TRBD1. The CDR3 consists of 13 residues. V lost 11 bases and J lost 8; bases outside the gene matches: 9. Germline V gene sequence: CDR1 MNHEY, CDR2 SVGAGI. This CDR3 reads CAFRDRGQEGYTF. The CDR3 DNA follows: TGTGCCTTCCGGGACAGGGGGCAGGAGGGCTACACCTTC.

This clonotype was seen ten or more times. The chain couples TRBV28 to TRBJ1-4, with D unresolved. Germline assignment: CDR1 MDHEN and CDR2 SYDVKM. Trimming took off 11 bases at V and 5 bases at J, with 12 bases between the two ends. CDR3 length: 12 amino acids. DNA for the CDR3: TGTGCCGCCCGGACGACGAATGAAAAACTGTTTTTT. Translated: CAARTTNEKLFF.

The gene calls are TRBV4-3 and TRBJ1-4; D possibly corresponds to TRBD1 (6 bases). V was pared by 0 bases and J by 5 bases, with 10 bases between. The CDR3 length is 15 residues. Looked up from germline, CDR1 is LGHNA and CDR2 is YSLEER. CDR3 loop: CASSQEGAGNEKLFF. The CDR3 coding sequence is TGCGCCAGCAGCCAAGAGGGGGCAGGGAATGAAAAACTGTTTTTT.

This clonotype was seen at least ten times. This rearrangement joins TRBV12-3 or TRBV12-4 to TRBJ2-3; D uncertain. Deletions cut 10 bases from V and 4 bases from J, with 18 bases between. The CDR3 runs to 14 residues. The CDR3 spells CAIPLQDGADTQYF. In nucleotides, the CDR3 is TGTGCCATCCCCCTCCAGGATGGGGCAGATACGCAGTATTTT.

This clonotype has a handful of counts. CDR3 amino acids: CAIIASLAGDTDTQYF. DNA of the CDR3: TGTGCCATCATCGCATCGTTAGCGGGAGACACAGATACGCAGTATTTT. The chain is built from TRBV10-3 and TRBJ2-3; 9 bases agree with TRBD2. The ends lost 7 bases at V and 2 bases at J; junction bases unmatched: 10. CDR3 length: 16 residues. Germline V gene data show CDR1 as ENHRY and CDR2 as SYGVKD.

This clonotype was found many times. The V and J genes are TRBV12-3 or TRBV12-4 and TRBJ2-2, with 7 positions matching TRBD2. Unmatched junction bases numbered 8, after V lost 10 bases and J lost 3 bases. The CDR3 spans 14 residues. Here the CDR3 reads CATTRAGDTGELFF. DNA for the CDR3: TGTGCCACCACCCGTGCGGGAGACACCGGGGAGCTGTTTTTT.

This clonotype was counted at least ten times. This chain joins TRBV7-9 and TRBJ2-5; the D gene is possibly TRBD1 (6 bases). Germline CDR1 SEHNR, CDR2 FQNEAQ (reference sequence). The CDR3 consists of 14 residues. V lost 6 bases and J 1 base, leaving 12 bases between the germline ends. The CDR3 DNA follows: TGTGCCAGCAGAAACAGGGAGTCCCAAGAGACCCAGTACTTC. Translation gives CASRNRESQETQYF.

The V and J genes are TRBV10-3 and TRBJ2-1; 10 bases match TRBD2. V lost 3 bases to trimming and J lost 14 bases; unmatched junction nucleotides: 10. The germline V gene has CDR1 ENHRY and CDR2 SYGVKD. This CDR3 contains 14 residues. The CDR3 region is CAISDMPSGSWEFF. The CDR3 DNA reads TGTGCCATCAGTGATATGCCTAGCGGGAGTTGGGAGTTCTTC.

In its sample, this clonotype was seen many times. The V gene is TRBV20-1, the J gene TRBJ1-1, with D possibly being TRBD1 (6 bases). There are 13 residues in the CDR3. Trimming took 0 bases from V and 2 from J, leaving 7 bases between them. Germline assignment: CDR1 DFQATT and CDR2 SNEGSKA (reference sequence). The CDR3 DNA sequence: TGCAGTGCTAGAGAGGACAGAAACACTGAAGCTTTCTTT. Amino acid sequence: CSAREDRNTEAFF.

A single count supports this clonotype. The DNA is left out, because the CDR3 cannot be placed on it with certainty; the CDR3 is given as TCRdb lists it. The CDR3 protein is CASSFYICSASIQRDNNEQFF. This rearrangement joins TRBV5-1 to TRBJ2-1; TRBD1, the table's D call, was not compared with the DNA. The CDR3 extends over 21 residues, inclusive of both ends. In germline, CDR1 is SGHRS, CDR2 YFSETQ.

V gene TRBV28 combines with J gene TRBJ2-7, with 11 bases fitting TRBD2. Germline-derived CDR1 and CDR2 are MDHEN and SYDVKM. CDR3 length: 15 residues. V was pared by 4 bases and J by 2 bases, with 4 bases of the junction left unmatched. CDR3 DNA: TGTGCCAGCAGTTCACCGACTAGCGGGGCCTACGAGCAGTACTTC. Its translation: CASSSPTSGAYEQYF.

In this sample, this clonotype turned up many times. The chain links TRBV3-1 to TRBJ2-4; tentatively, D is TRBD1 (5 bases). The germline V gene encodes CDR1 LGHDT and CDR2 YNNKEL (reference sequence). The V end was cut by 1 base, the J end by 0 bases, with 13 bases between. This CDR3 region has 17 residues. The CDR3 loop is CASSQVKKGLAKNIQYF. For the CDR3, the DNA is TGTGCCAGCAGCCAAGTCAAGAAGGGGCTAGCCAAAAACATTCAGTACTTC.

This clonotype was seen just once. A much larger clone differs by one base, so this may be a read error. This rearrangement joins TRBV27 to TRBJ2-1; D possibly matches TRBD1 or TRBD2 (5 bases each). V lost 8 bases and J 1 base, leaving 15 bases between the germline ends. Germline V CDR1 and CDR2: MNHEY, SMNVEV (reference sequence). The CDR3 contains 15 residues. CDR3 protein: CASGGRPRSYNEQFF. Here the CDR3 DNA reads TGTGCCAGCGGGGGTCGGCCGAGATCCTACAATGAGCAGTTCTTC.

This clonotype was picked up many times. This sequence joins TRBV20-1 and TRBJ2-3; TRBD1 agrees at 7 bases. Trimming took 3 bases from V and 5 from J; bases not matched to a gene: 14. This CDR3 has 16 amino acids. From germline, CDR1 is DFQATT and CDR2 SNEGSKA (reference sequence). DNA of the CDR3: TGCAGTGCTAGTCCCGGGACAGCGCTATTGGTAGATACGCAGTATTTT. Protein sequence: CSASPGTALLVDTQYF.

With regard to this clonotype: A read error may explain this, as a much larger clone is one base away. This sequence joins TRBV7-9 and TRBJ2-1, with 8 nucleotides matching TRBD2. The CDR3 runs to 16 residues. The germline V gene encodes CDR1 SEHNR and CDR2 FQNEAQ (reference sequence). The CDR3 is CASSQRMGLGNNEQLF. The CDR3 DNA reads as TGTGCCAGCAGCCAGCGGATGGGACTAGGGAACAATGAGCAGTTATTC.

This clonotype was found many times. The chain employs TRBV20-1 and TRBJ2-7; possibly TRBD2 for D (5 bases). The CDR3 has 11 residues. The V end lost 4 bases, the J end lost 10 bases, and 14 bases lay between the germline ends. The V gene's germline CDR1 is DFQATT and CDR2 SNEGSKA (reference sequence). DNA of the CDR3: TGCAGTGCTAAGGGAGAGCTGGACCAGTACTTC. This translates into CSAKGELDQYF.

This clonotype was found many times. V and J are TRBV12-3 or TRBV12-4 and TRBJ2-7, with 10 bases matching TRBD1. V dropped 5 bases and J dropped 6; count of bases not matched to a gene: 7. The CDR3 has 14 amino acids. In nucleotides, the CDR3 is TGTGCCAGCAGTCCCGGGACAGGGGTTGGCGAGCAGTACTTC. It is translated as CASSPGTGVGEQYF.

Regarding this clonotype: Relative to the germline gene, one junction end is altered; a read error may explain this. The chain uses TRBV4-2 and TRBJ2-5; perhaps TRBD1 as D (5 bases). The CDR3 is made up of 16 amino acids. CDR1 and CDR2 (germline): LGHNA, YNFKEQ. CDR3 residues: CVSSPKGASGLETQYF. CDR3 bases: TGTGTCAGCAGCCCCAAAGGGGCTAGTGGTTTGGAGACCCAGTACTTC.

This clonotype was seen repeatedly, ten times or more. The chain couples TRBV5-1 to TRBJ2-7; D call uncertain. V lost 5 bases and J 0 bases, leaving 15 bases between the germline ends. CDR1 and CDR2 (germline): SGHRS, YFSETQ. The CDR3 consists of 15 residues. CDR3 residues: CASRLGQMSSYEQYF. In DNA, the CDR3 is TGCGCCAGCAGACTCGGGCAAATGAGCTCCTACGAGCAGTACTTC.

This clonotype was detected ten times or more. The genes are TRBV5-8 and TRBJ2-7; TRBD1 agrees at 9 bases. CDR3 size: 14 residues. V was pared by 4 bases and J by 6 bases, with 8 bases of the junction left unmatched. Germline lookup yields CDR1 SGHTS and CDR2 YDEGEE. The chain's CDR3 is CASSIPGQGGEQYF. As DNA, the CDR3 is TGTGCCAGCAGCATCCCGGGACAGGGAGGCGAGCAGTACTTC. The full variable domain, with the rest looked up from reference TRBV5-8 and TRBJ2-7, is EAGVTQSPTHLIKTRGQQATLRCSPISGHTSVYWYQQALGLGLQFLLWYDEGEERNRGNFPPRFSGRQFPNYSSELNVNALELEDSALYLCASSIPGQGGEQYFGPGTRLTVT.

The sample holds many counts of this clonotype. V and J are TRBV29-1 and TRBJ2-1; D remains ambiguous. With 2 bases removed from V and 9 bases from J, the gap between germline ends came to 17 bases. The CDR3 consists of 14 residues. CDR1 and CDR2 from the germline V gene are SQVTM and ANQGSEA. CDR3 bases: TGCAGCGTTGAAAGTGCCGTGGGTGGTCCTGAGCAGTTCTTC. Its protein is CSVESAVGGPEQFF.

Many counts were recorded for this clonotype. The V call is TRBV4-1, the J call TRBJ1-3; D gene unclear. The CDR3 contains 15 residues. The germline CDR1 and CDR2 sequences are MGHRA and YSYEKL. Trimming removed 0 bases from V and 1 base from J, with 7 bases in between. CDR3 region: CASSQDSRSGNTIYF. CDR3 bases: TGCGCCAGCAGCCAAGACAGTCGGTCTGGAAACACCATATATTTT.

This clonotype was recorded many times. This sequence joins TRBV6-1 and TRBJ2-1; 13 bases align to TRBD2. The germline gives CDR1 MNHNS, CDR2 SASEGT. CDR3 length: 18 residues. V lost 4 bases to trimming and J lost 5 bases; unmatched junction nucleotides: 11. The CDR3 protein is CASSVSAGLAGRNNEQFF. For the CDR3, the DNA is TGTGCCAGCAGTGTATCGGCGGGACTAGCGGGACGAAACAATGAGCAGTTCTTC.

This clonotype was detected many times. V and J are TRBV10-2 and TRBJ2-1; D gene uncertain. V was clipped by 5 bases and J by 6 bases, with 8 bases between them. Germline V gene sequence: CDR1 WSHSY, CDR2 SAAADI. The CDR3 totals 12 residues. Here the CDR3 DNA reads TGCGCCAGCAGTCCCTGGGGCAATGAGCAGTTCTTC. This codes for CASSPWGNEQFF.

This clonotype was counted at least ten times. The chain carries TRBV5-6 and TRBJ1-4, with D possibly TRBD1 on 5 matching bases. The V end lost 4 bases, the J end lost 4 bases, and 14 bases lay between the germline ends. Germline V gene data show CDR1 as SGHDT and CDR2 as YYEEEE. The CDR3 is made up of 15 amino acids. The CDR3 reads CASSETGTGNEKLFF. CDR3 bases: TGTGCCAGCAGCGAAACCGGGACTGGTAATGAAAAACTGTTTTTT.

This rearrangement joins TRBV20-1 to TRBJ2-4; 14 nucleotides match TRBD2. The CDR3 totals 17 residues. V shed 5 bases and J 1 base; nucleotides not matched to a gene: 7. CDR1 and CDR2 from the germline V gene are DFQATT and SNEGSKA (reference sequence). CDR3 coding DNA: TGCAGTGCTTCCGGGACTAGCGGGAGTAGCGCCAAAAACATTCAGTACTTC. This gives the protein CSASGTSGSSAKNIQYF.

This clonotype was counted many times. The genes are TRBV27 and TRBJ2-7; 11 bases are shared with TRBD1. This CDR3 is 15 amino acids long. The germline V gene encodes CDR1 MNHEY and CDR2 SMNVEV (reference sequence). V shed 1 base and J 5 bases; nucleotides not matched to a gene: 4. CDR3 nucleotide sequence: TGTGCCAGCAGTTTATGGGGACAGGGGGGCGACGAGCAGTACTTC. The encoded protein is CASSLWGQGGDEQYF.